One T cell receptor (beta chain) is described in this entry. Its target is not known. These data come from a study of cytomegalovirus exposure and HLA in healthy donors. Study-wide results and limits: Associated with cytomegalovirus, according to the listing, were about 160 TCR beta chains.

This PCR relied on a set of 60 Vbeta primers and 13 Jbeta primers. Generated by immunoSEQ multiplex PCR, the TCRdb table keeps only in-frame clones and is missing some. Seen here are under 200,000 clones, 60% to 85% observed once, and the top ten hold 5% to 7%. Between the trimmed V and J ends, which lost 11 bases and 8 bases, there was a span of 24 bases. The CDR3 is made up of 14 amino acids. Germline V gene sequence: CDR1 MNHNS, CDR2 SASEGT. The chain combines TRBV6-1 with TRBJ1-2; D is ambiguous. Specimen: PBMCs. This sequence was found in a man between 35 and 55 years old in good health and CMV-seronegative. CDR3 DNA: TGTGCCGGTACCACCTCTACGGGGATAGGGGGCTACACCTTC. This translates into CAGTTSTGIGGYTF.